A selection of T cell receptor beta chains follows, all from one sample in a study of blood T cell repertoires in COVID-19. Sequencing used immunoSEQ multiplex PCR; TCRdb keeps in-frame clones, though not all of them. The sample consists of some 250,000 clones, 80% to 90% of them appearing once. The sequenced sample consisted of peripheral blood. Receptors were obtained from a man in his 60s with acute or convalescent COVID-19. Both conserved end residues are part of each CDR3. The order of the fields is CDR3 DNA, CDR3 protein, V gene, J gene, D gene, clone size. D genes are given only for firm matches. Only part of the rows carry a size: once, few, many, or a class if the clone is expanded.

DNA: TGTGCCAGCAGTATTGGGGGACTAGCGGGAGGGACGTACCAAGAGACCCAGTACTTC; CDR3: CASSIGGLAGGTYQETQYF; V: TRBV5-8; J: TRBJ2-5; D: TRBD2; size: -
DNA: TGCGCCAGCAGCTGGGGGGACAGGCTCGAATCTGGAAACACCATATATTTT; CDR3: CASSWGDRLESGNTIYF; V: TRBV5-1; J: TRBJ1-3; D: TRBD1; size: -
DNA: TGTGCCATCAGTGAGTCGACAGGGGGAAACAATGAGCAGTTCTTC; CDR3: CAISESTGGNNEQFF; V: TRBV10-3; J: TRBJ2-1; D: TRBD1; size: -
DNA: TGTGCCAGCAGCAGGGACAGGGGGCATGGCTACACCTTC; CDR3: CASSRDRGHGYTF; V: TRBV5-6; J: TRBJ1-2; D: TRBD1; size: -
DNA: TGTGCCAGCAGCCTCCGGGACTCGGCCGGGGAGCTGTTTTTT; CDR3: CASSLRDSAGELFF; V: TRBV11-3; J: TRBJ2-2; D: -; size: once
DNA: TGTGCCAGCAGCCAGCCGGGACAGCCATATCAGCCCCAGCATTTT; CDR3: CASSQPGQPYQPQHF; V: TRBV28; J: TRBJ1-5; D: TRBD1; size: -
DNA: TGTGCCAGCAGTCCGAACCGGGGGACCCAGTACTTC; CDR3: CASSPNRGTQYF; V: TRBV28; J: TRBJ2-5; D: -; size: -
DNA: TGTGCCAGTAGTGGGGGACTAGCGAACACCGGGGAGCTGTTTTTT; CDR3: CASSGGLANTGELFF; V: TRBV19; J: TRBJ2-2; D: TRBD2; size: -
DNA: TGTGCCATCATGGCAGGGCCCCCTGCCACTGAAGCTTTCTTT; CDR3: CAIMAGPPATEAFF; V: TRBV10-3; J: TRBJ1-1; D: -; size: -
DNA: TGTGCCAGCAGCAACCGGGACAACGGAAAGACCCAGTACTTC; CDR3: CASSNRDNGKTQYF; V: TRBV21-1; J: TRBJ2-5; D: -; size: once
DNA: TGTGCCAGTAGTAGTGACAGGGGAGTACCTAATGAAAAACTGTTTTTT; CDR3: CASSSDRGVPNEKLFF; V: TRBV19; J: TRBJ1-4; D: TRBD1; size: -
DNA: TGTGCCAGTAGGGCTAGCAGGGAGACCCAGTACTTC; CDR3: CASRASRETQYF; V: TRBV6-5; J: TRBJ2-5; D: -; size: once
DNA: TGTGCCAGCAGCATGGGACTGCGCGGCACCGGGGAGCTGTTTTTT; CDR3: CASSMGLRGTGELFF; V: TRBV11-2; J: TRBJ2-2; D: -; size: few
DNA: TGTGCCAGCAGTGGCCACGGGAACTACGAGCAGTACTTC; CDR3: CASSGHGNYEQYF; V: TRBV27; J: TRBJ2-7; D: -; size: -
DNA: TGTGCCAGCAGTCTCGGGGGAACTTACAATGAGCAGTTCTTC; CDR3: CASSLGGTYNEQFF; V: TRBV28; J: TRBJ2-1; D: -; size: -
DNA: TGTGCCACCAGTGACTATGACGGGGATGAGCAGTTCTTC; CDR3: CATSDYDGDEQFF; V: TRBV24-1; J: TRBJ2-1; D: -; size: few
DNA: TGTGCCAGCAGCAAAGGTCCGGGGAACACTGAAGCTTTCTTT; CDR3: CASSKGPGNTEAFF; V: TRBV21-1; J: TRBJ1-1; D: -; size: once
DNA: TGTGCCAGCACCCCTCGACTTGGGGGGATCGGGGAGCTGTTTTTT; CDR3: CASTPRLGGIGELFF; V: TRBV28; J: TRBJ2-2; D: -; size: few
DNA: TGTGCCAGCAGCCCAGTGGGGGGTATCTATGGCTACACCTTC; CDR3: CASSPVGGIYGYTF; V: TRBV7-9; J: TRBJ1-2; D: -; size: -
DNA: TGTGCCAGCAGTGAAGCGTGGACATCGTCTGGAGCCCAGCATTTT; CDR3: CASSEAWTSSGAQHF; V: TRBV6-1; J: TRBJ1-5; D: -; size: -
DNA: TGTGCCAGTAGCCACCTCCGGGAGCGACTAAATGAAAAACTGTTTTTT; CDR3: CASSHLRERLNEKLFF; V: TRBV19; J: TRBJ1-4; D: -; size: -
DNA: TGTGCCACCAGCAGAGGTCAACAAGAGACCCAGTACTTC; CDR3: CATSRGQQETQYF; V: TRBV15; J: TRBJ2-5; D: -; size: -
DNA: TGTGCCAGCAGCCCCCGGGGTAGCGACAATGAGCAGTTCTTC; CDR3: CASSPRGSDNEQFF; V: TRBV7-6; J: TRBJ2-1; D: -; size: -
DNA: TGTGCCAGCAGCCTAAGCGGCAGCTCCTACAATGAGCAGTTCTTC; CDR3: CASSLSGSSYNEQFF; V: TRBV7-9; J: TRBJ2-1; D: -; size: -
DNA: TGTGCCAGCAGCTTAAGGGGAGGGGCGGACACTGAAGCTTTCTTT; CDR3: CASSLRGGADTEAFF; V: TRBV13; J: TRBJ1-1; D: -; size: few
DNA: TGTGCCAGCAGTGACCCGGGAGACCTACAAGAGCAGTACTTC; CDR3: CASSDPGDLQEQYF; V: TRBV25-1; J: TRBJ2-7; D: -; size: -
DNA: TGTGCCAGCAGCACCGGGACAGCGAATTCACCCCTCCACTTT; CDR3: CASSTGTANSPLHF; V: TRBV6-5; J: TRBJ1-6; D: TRBD1; size: once
DNA: TGTGCCAGTAGTATGGGCAGCGGGGCCTACAATGAGCAGTTCTTC; CDR3: CASSMGSGAYNEQFF; V: TRBV19; J: TRBJ2-1; D: TRBD2; size: -